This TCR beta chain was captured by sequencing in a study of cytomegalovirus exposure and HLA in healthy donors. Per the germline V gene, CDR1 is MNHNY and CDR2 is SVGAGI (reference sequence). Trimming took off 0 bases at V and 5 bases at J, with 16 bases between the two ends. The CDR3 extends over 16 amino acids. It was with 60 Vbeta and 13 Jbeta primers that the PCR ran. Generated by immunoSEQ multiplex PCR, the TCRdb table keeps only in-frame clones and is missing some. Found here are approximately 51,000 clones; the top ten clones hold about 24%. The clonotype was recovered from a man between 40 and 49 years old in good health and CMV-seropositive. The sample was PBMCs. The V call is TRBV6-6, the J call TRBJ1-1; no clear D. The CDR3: CASSYSMTIGRTEAFF. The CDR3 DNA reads TGTGCCAGCAGTTACTCGATGACAATAGGGAGGACTGAAGCTTTCTTT.